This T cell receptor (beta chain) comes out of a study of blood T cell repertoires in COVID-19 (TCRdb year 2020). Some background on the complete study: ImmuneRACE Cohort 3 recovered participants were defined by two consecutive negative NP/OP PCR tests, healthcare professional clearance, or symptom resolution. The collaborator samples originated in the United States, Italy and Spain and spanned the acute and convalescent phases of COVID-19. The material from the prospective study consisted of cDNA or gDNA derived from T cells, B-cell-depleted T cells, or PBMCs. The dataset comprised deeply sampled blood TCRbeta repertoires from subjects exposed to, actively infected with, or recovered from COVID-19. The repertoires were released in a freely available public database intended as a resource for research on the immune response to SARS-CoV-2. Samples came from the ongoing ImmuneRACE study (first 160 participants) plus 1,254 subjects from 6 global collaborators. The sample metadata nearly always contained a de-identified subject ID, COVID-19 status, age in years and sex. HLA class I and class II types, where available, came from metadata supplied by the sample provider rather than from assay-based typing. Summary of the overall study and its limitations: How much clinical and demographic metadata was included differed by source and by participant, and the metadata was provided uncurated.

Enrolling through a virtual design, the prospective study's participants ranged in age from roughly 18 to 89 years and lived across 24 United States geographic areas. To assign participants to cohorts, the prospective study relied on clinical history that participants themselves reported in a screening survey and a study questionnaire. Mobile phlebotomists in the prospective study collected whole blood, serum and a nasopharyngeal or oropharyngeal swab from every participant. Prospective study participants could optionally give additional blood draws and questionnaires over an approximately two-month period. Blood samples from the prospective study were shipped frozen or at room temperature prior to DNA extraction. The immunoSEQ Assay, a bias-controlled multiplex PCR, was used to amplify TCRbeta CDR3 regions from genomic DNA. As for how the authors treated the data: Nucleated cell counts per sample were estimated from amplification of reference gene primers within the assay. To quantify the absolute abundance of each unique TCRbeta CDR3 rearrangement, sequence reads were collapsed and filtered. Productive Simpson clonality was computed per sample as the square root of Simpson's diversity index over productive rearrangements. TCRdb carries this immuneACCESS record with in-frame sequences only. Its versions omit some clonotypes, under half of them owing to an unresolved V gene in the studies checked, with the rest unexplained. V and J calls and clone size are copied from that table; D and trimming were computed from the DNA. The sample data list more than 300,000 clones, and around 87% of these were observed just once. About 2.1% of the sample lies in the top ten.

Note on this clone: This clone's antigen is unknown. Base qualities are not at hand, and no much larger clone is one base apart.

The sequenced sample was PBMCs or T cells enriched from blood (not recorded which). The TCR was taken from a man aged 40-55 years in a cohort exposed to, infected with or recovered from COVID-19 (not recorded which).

The DNA is as follows: TGTGCCAGCTCACCACGACTGGAGAGCTCCTACGAGCAGTACTTC. It translates to CASSPRLESSYEQYF. The V and J genes are TRBV18 and TRBJ2-7; no D segment can be confidently identified. V loses 1 base, J loses 0 bases, and the germline ends lie 10 bases apart. From the cysteine up to the phenylalanine, the CDR3 has a length of 15 residues. The entry retains the CDR3 DNA only, 45 bases that are in frame from base 1. Taken from the germline V gene, the CDR1 and CDR2 loops are KGHSH and LQKENI.